The source of this TCR beta chain is a study of T cells in Graves' hyperthyroidism and ophthalmopathy. TCR beta CDR3 regions were amplified from RNA transcripts. A set of HTBI primers served as the primers for a first-round RT-PCR of the TCR CDR3. TCRdb passed the multiplex PCR reads through MiXCR, listing each CDR3 protein once. The data show about 420,000 distinct CDR3 sequences, 15% to 19% seen once. Looked up from germline, CDR1 is LNHDA and CDR2 is SQIVND (reference sequence). After removal of 4 bases from V and 9 bases from J, the junction contained 13 bases not matched to a gene. There are 16 residues in the CDR3.

Sequencing input: blood. The V and J genes are TRBV19 and TRBJ1-5; TRBD1 agrees at 9 bases. This clonotype originated in a woman in her late teens or twenties with Graves' hyperthyroidism. The CDR3 protein is CASSTGQGLGKRPQHF. CDR3 bases: TGTGCCAGTAGTACCGGACAGGGGCTTGGTAAAAGGCCCCAGCATTTT.